A single T cell receptor beta chain is shown here with its context. Its specificity is unknown. The record originates from a study of shared clonotypes between healthy human individuals. General observations from the study: When compared with the clonotypes that were shared by all four sorted-subset donors, the non-shared clonotypes turned out to have lower generation probabilities.

V was shortened by 3 bases and J by 6 bases, with 11 bases between the two germline ends. The CDR3 runs 14 residues. Germline V gene data show CDR1 as SGHAT and CDR2 as FQNNGV. Data came from immunoSEQ multiplex PCR; TCRdb stores just in-frame clones and leaves some out. The sample carries roughly 520,000 clones, approximately 94% recorded once. This TCR was sampled from a woman aged 30 to 39 in good health. The sample taken for sequencing was naive CD4+ T cells sorted from blood. Subset here: CD45RA+ positively selected. The chain employs TRBV11-2 and TRBJ1-4; D unclear. CDR3 sequence reads: CASSLLTAHEKLFF. DNA for the CDR3: TGTGCCAGCAGCTTGCTGACGGCCCATGAAAAACTGTTTTTT.